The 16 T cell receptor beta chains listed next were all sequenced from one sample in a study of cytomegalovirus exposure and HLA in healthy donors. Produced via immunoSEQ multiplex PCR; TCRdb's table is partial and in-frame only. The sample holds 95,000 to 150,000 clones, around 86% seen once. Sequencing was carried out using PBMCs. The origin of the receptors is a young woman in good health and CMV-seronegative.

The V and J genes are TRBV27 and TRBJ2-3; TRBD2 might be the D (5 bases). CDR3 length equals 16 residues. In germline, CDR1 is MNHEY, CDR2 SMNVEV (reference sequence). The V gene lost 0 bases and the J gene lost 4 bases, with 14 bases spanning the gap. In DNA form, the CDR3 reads TGTGCCAGCAGTTTATCCCGGGGATCCGATCCAGATACGCAGTATTTT. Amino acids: CASSLSRGSDPDTQYF.

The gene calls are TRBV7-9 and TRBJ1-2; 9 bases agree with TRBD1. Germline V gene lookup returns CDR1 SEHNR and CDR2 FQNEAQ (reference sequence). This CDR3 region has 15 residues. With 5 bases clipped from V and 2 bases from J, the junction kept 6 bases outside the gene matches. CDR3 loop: CASSRRTGENYGYTF. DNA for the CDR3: TGTGCCAGCAGCCGACGGACAGGGGAGAACTATGGCTACACCTTC.

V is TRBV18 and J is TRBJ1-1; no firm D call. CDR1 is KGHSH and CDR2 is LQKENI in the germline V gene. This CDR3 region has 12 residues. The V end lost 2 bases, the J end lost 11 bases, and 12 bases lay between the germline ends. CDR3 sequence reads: CASSPGLTSAFF. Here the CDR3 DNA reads TGTGCCAGCTCACCAGGTCTCACAAGTGCTTTCTTT.

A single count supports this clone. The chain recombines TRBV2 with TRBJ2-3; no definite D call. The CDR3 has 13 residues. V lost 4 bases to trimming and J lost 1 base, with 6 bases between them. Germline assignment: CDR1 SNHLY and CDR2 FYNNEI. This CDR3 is CASSGQGTDTQYF. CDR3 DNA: TGTGCCAGCAGTGGCCAGGGCACAGATACGCAGTATTTT.

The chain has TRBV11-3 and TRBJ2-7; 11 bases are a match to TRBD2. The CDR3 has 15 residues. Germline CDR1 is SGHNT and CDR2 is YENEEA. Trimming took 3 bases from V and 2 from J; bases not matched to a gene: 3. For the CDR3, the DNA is TGTGCCAGCAGCTTCGGACTAGCGGGTACCTACGAGCAGTACTTC. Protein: CASSFGLAGTYEQYF. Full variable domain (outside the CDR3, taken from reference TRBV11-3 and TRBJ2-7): EAGVVQSPRYKIIEKKQPVAFWCNPISGHNTLYWYLQNLGQGPELLIRYENEEAVDDSQLPKDRFSAERLKGVDSTLKIQPAELGDSAVYLCASSFGLAGTYEQYFGPGTRLTVT.

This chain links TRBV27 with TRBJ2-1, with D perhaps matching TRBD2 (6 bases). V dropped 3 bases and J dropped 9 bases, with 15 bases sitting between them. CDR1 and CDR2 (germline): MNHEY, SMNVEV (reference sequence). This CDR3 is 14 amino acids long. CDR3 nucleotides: TGTGCCAGCAGTTTGTTTACTAGCTCCGGTGAGCAGTTCTTC. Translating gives CASSLFTSSGEQFF.

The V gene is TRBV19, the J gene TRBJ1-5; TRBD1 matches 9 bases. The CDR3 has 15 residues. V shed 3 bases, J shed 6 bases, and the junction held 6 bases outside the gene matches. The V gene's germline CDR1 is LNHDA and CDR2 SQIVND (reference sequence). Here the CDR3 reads CASSITGGAGQPQHF. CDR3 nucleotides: TGTGCCAGTAGTATTACAGGGGGCGCCGGTCAGCCCCAGCATTTT.

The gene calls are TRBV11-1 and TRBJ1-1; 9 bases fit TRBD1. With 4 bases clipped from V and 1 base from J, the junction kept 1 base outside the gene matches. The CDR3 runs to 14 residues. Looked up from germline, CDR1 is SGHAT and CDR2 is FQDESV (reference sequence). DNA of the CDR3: TGTGCCAGCAGCTACAGGGGGCCGAACACTGAAGCTTTCTTT. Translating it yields CASSYRGPNTEAFF.

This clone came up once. The CDR3 sequence: CASSLIAGPYEQYF. CDR3 nucleotide sequence: TGTGCCAGCAGTCTGATCGCGGGCCCCTACGAGCAGTACTTC. This rearrangement joins TRBV27 to TRBJ2-7; D possibly corresponds to TRBD2 (5 bases). V was pared by 5 bases and J by 2 bases, with 13 bases between. Germline CDR1 MNHEY, CDR2 SMNVEV (reference sequence). The CDR3 has 14 residues.

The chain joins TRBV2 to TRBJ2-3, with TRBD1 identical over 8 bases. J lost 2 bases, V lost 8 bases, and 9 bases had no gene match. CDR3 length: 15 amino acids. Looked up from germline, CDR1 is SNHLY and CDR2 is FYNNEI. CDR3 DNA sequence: TGTGCCAGCGCCCCGGGACAGGCTAACACAGATACGCAGTATTTT. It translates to CASAPGQANTDTQYF.

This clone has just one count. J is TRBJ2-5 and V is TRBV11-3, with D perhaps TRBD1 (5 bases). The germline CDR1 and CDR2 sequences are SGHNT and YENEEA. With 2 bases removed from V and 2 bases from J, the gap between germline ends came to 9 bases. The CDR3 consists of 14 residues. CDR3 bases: TGTGCCAGCAGCTTAATACAGGAACAAGAGACCCAGTACTTC. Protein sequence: CASSLIQEQETQYF.

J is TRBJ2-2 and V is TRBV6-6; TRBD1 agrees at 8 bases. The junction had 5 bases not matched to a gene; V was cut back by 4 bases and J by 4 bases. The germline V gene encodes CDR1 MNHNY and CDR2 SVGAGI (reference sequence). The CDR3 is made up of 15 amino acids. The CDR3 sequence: CASSSRTGSTGELFF. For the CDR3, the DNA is TGTGCCAGCAGTTCTCGGACAGGGTCCACCGGGGAGCTGTTTTTT.

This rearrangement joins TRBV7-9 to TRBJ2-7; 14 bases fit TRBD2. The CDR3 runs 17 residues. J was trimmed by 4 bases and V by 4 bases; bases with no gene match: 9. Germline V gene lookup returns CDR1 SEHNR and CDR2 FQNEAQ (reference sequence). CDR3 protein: CASSSRLAGGAGYEQYF. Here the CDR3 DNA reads TGTGCCAGCAGCTCTCGACTAGCGGGAGGGGCCGGTTACGAGCAGTACTTC.

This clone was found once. CDR3 loop: CSVGARLNPHIGELFF. The DNA of the CDR3 is TGCAGCGTTGGGGCCAGGTTGAACCCTCATATCGGGGAGCTGTTTTTT. V gene TRBV29-1 combines with J gene TRBJ2-2; D remains ambiguous. The V gene's germline CDR1 is SQVTM and CDR2 ANQGSEA. This CDR3 has 16 amino acids. Trimming stripped 4 bases from V and 7 bases from J, with 22 bases between.

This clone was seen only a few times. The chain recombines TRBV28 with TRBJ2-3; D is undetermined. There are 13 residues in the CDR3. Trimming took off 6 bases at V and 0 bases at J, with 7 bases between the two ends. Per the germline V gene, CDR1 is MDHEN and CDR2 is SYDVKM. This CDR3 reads CASSPPSTDTQYF. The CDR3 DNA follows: TGTGCCAGCAGCCCCCCTAGCACAGATACGCAGTATTTT.

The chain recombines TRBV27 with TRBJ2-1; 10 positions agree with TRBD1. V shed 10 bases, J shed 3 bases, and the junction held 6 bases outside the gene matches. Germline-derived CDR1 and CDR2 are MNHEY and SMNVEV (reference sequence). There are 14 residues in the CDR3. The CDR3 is CATLRTGGYNEQFF. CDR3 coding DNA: TGTGCCACCCTACGGACAGGGGGCTACAATGAGCAGTTCTTC.